The 30 T cell receptor beta chains given below trace back to one sample, sequenced in a study of T cells in Graves' hyperthyroidism and ophthalmopathy. RNA transcripts were the template for amplifying TCR beta CDR3 regions. With the HTBI primer set, the TCR CDR3 went through a first round of RT-PCR. TCRdb re-called the multiplex PCR reads through MiXCR, storing one row per CDR3 protein. In the table there are hundreds of thousands of distinct CDR3 sequences, 45% of which are singletons. The sequenced material came from peripheral blood or thyroid tissue (not recorded which). Receptors were obtained from an adult man with Graves' disease, either hyperthyroidism or ophthalmopathy (not recorded which).

The chain couples TRBV25-1 to TRBJ1-4; 10 nucleotides match TRBD1. V dropped 8 bases and J dropped 11; count of bases not matched to a gene: 8. The CDR3 runs 13 residues. The V gene's germline CDR1 is MGHDK and CDR2 SYGVNS. The chain's CDR3 is CASEDGQGGKLFF. Here the CDR3 DNA reads TGTGCCAGCGAGGATGGACAGGGGGGGAAACTGTTTTTT. Full variable domain (remainder filled in from reference TRBV25-1 and TRBJ1-4): EADIYQTPRYLVIGTGKKITLECSQTMGHDKMYWYQQDPGMELHLIHYSYGVNSTEKGDLSSESTVSRIRTEHFPLTLESARPSHTSQYLCASEDGQGGKLFFGSGTQLSVL.

Remarks on this clonotype: It may be a read error: a sequence one base away is much more abundant. The chain recombines TRBV29-1 with TRBJ1-2, with 8 bases fitting TRBD1. The CDR3 contains 14 residues. CDR1 and CDR2 from the germline V gene are SQVTM and ANQGSEA. CDR3 in DNA: TGCGGCGTTGTAACAGGGGGGAATAACTATGGCTACACCTTC. Protein product: CGVVTGGNNYGYTF.

On this clonotype: Given a much more abundant clone one base away, this may be a read error. The V call is TRBV20-1, the J call TRBJ2-7; D ambiguous. CDR1 and CDR2 (germline): DFQATT, SNEGSKA (reference sequence). CDR3 length equals 13 residues. Deletions cut 0 bases from V and 4 bases from J, with 10 bases between. The CDR3 DNA follows: TGCAGTGCTAGAGAGTTCACAGAGTACGAGCAGTACTTC. Its protein is CSAREFTEYEQYF.

The sample holds one count of this clonotype. Compared with germline, one end of the junction differs, possibly owing to a read error. This chain connects TRBV12-3 or TRBV12-4 to TRBJ1-2; D is ambiguous. The CDR3 loop spans 14 amino acids. CDR3 region: CASSFGGPGRGYAF. As DNA, the CDR3 is TGTGCCAGCAGTTTCGGAGGCCCAGGCCGAGGCTACGCCTTC.

The J gene is TRBJ2-7, the V gene TRBV5-1, with D maybe TRBD1 (6 bases). This CDR3 is 13 amino acids long. Looked up from germline, CDR1 is SGHRS and CDR2 is YFSETQ. With 6 bases removed from V and 2 bases from J, the gap between germline ends came to 12 bases. CDR3 nucleotides: TGCGCCAGCACCTTACAGGGAACCTACGAGCAGTACTTC. Its translation is CASTLQGTYEQYF.

The V and J genes are TRBV12-5 and TRBJ1-1, with 8 bases matching TRBD1. The CDR3 totals 13 residues. In germline, CDR1 is LGHNT, CDR2 FRNRAP. V lost 7 bases and J lost 4; bases outside the gene matches: 5. The CDR3 sequence: CASALDRVTEAFF. The CDR3 region has the DNA TGTGCTAGTGCCTTGGACAGGGTCACTGAAGCTTTCTTT. Full variable domain (remainder filled in from reference TRBV12-5 and TRBJ1-1): DARVTQTPRHKVTEMGQEVTMRCQPILGHNTVFWYRQTMMQGLELLAYFRNRAPLDDSGMPKDRFSAEMPDATLATLKIQPSEPRDSAVYFCASALDRVTEAFFGQGTRLTVV.

This clonotype has only a few counts. The V and J genes are TRBV7-9 and TRBJ1-1; 8 bases map to TRBD1. Trimming at V came to 5 bases and at J to 6 bases, leaving 11 bases not matched to a gene. This CDR3 comprises 15 residues. Germline assignment: CDR1 SEHNR and CDR2 FQNEAQ (reference sequence). The CDR3 spells CASSPRTGFNAEAFF. The CDR3 DNA follows: TGTGCCAGCAGCCCCCGGACAGGGTTTAACGCTGAAGCTTTCTTT.

Of note for this clonotype: This may arise from a read error, as a much more abundant clone is one base away. V usage is TRBV11-3 and J usage is TRBJ2-5; D might be TRBD2 (5 bases). CDR3 length equals 9 residues. V dropped 6 bases and J dropped 9 bases, with 5 bases sitting between them. Per germline, CDR1 SGHNT and CDR2 YENEEA. The CDR3 protein is CASSSAQYF. The CDR3 coding sequence is TGTGCCAGCAGTAGCGCCCAGTACTTC.

This clonotype was picked up a small number of times. This chain joins TRBV5-4 and TRBJ2-7, with TRBD2 matching 7 bases. V was clipped by 3 bases and J by 6 bases; unmatched bases: 9. CDR1 is SGHNT and CDR2 is YYREEE in the germline V gene (reference sequence). The CDR3 runs to 14 residues. The CDR3 nucleotides are TGTGCCAGCAGCTCGGGGGGAGTCCGGGTCGAGCAGTACTTC. Its translation: CASSSGGVRVEQYF. Combining the CDR3 with reference TRBV5-4 and TRBJ2-7 gives the whole variable domain ETGVTQSPTHLIKTRGQQVTLRCSSQSGHNTVSWYQQALGQGPQFIFQYYREEENGRGNFPPRFSGLQFPNYSSELNVNALELDDSALYLCASSSGGVRVEQYFGPGTRLTVT.

This clonotype has only a few counts. V gene TRBV19 combines with J gene TRBJ2-2, with 10 bases identical to TRBD1. V was clipped by 10 bases and J by 6 bases; unmatched bases: 8. The germline V gene encodes CDR1 LNHDA and CDR2 SQIVND (reference sequence). The CDR3 is made up of 14 amino acids. The CDR3 bases are TGTGCCATCGCCGGGACAGGGGTTGCCGGGGAGCTGTTTTTT. Its translation: CAIAGTGVAGELFF.

This clonotype was detected only a few times. V and J are TRBV7-8 and TRBJ1-2; D is ambiguous. The germline CDR1 and CDR2 sequences are SGHVS and FQNEAQ. The CDR3 is 14 amino acids. The CDR3: CARPRQASDYGYTF. The DNA for the CDR3 is TGTGCTAGACCTCGGCAGGCGAGTGACTATGGCTACACCTTC.

The chain carries TRBV2 and TRBJ1-4; D unclear. The CDR3 spans 12 residues. Germline values: CDR1 SNHLY, CDR2 FYNNEI. V was cut by 0 bases and J by 14 bases, with 10 bases left in between. CDR3 coding DNA: TGTGCCAGCAGTGAAGCCGCAGCGGGGCTGTTTTTT. The encoded protein is CASSEAAAGLFF.

This clonotype was observed at least ten times. The rearrangement uses TRBV9 and TRBJ1-5; D call uncertain. Per the germline V gene, CDR1 is SGDLS and CDR2 is YYNGEE. Trimming took 1 base from V and 8 from J, leaving 16 bases between them. This CDR3 comprises 15 residues. The DNA of the CDR3 is TGTGCCAGCAGCGTAAATCCGGACGGGATGGAGCCCCAGCATTTT. Translated: CASSVNPDGMEPQHF.

This clonotype appeared many times. The V gene is TRBV7-8, the J gene TRBJ1-1; TRBD1 matches 7 bases. This CDR3 spans 15 amino acids. J was trimmed by 0 bases and V by 2 bases; bases with no gene match: 3. CDR1 and CDR2 (germline): SGHVS, FQNEAQ. The DNA of the CDR3 is TGTGCCAGCAGCTTAAGGGGACAGCTGAACACTGAAGCTTTCTTT. It translates to CASSLRGQLNTEAFF.

This sequence joins TRBV29-1 and TRBJ2-7, with TRBD1 matching over 11 bases. V gave up 7 bases and J gave up 6 bases; unmatched junction bases: 8. Per germline, CDR1 SQVTM and CDR2 ANQGSEA. This CDR3 is 13 amino acids long. CDR3 in DNA: TGCAGCGGCCGCGGACAGGGGGCTCTCGAGCAGTACTTC. This codes for CSGRGQGALEQYF.

Details on this clonotype: A much larger clone lies a single base off, so this may be a read error. The J gene is TRBJ2-7, the V gene TRBV29-1, with D possibly being TRBD1 (5 bases). CDR1 is SQVTM and CDR2 is ANQGSEA in the germline V gene. The CDR3 has 13 residues. Trimming removed 4 bases at V and 3 bases at J, with 13 bases between. CDR3 protein: CSVAGQGNYEQYF. The CDR3 region has the DNA TGCAGCGTTGCAGGACAAGGGAACTACGAGCAGTACTTC.

The chain employs TRBV20-1 and TRBJ2-5; TRBD2 matches at 14 bases. Germline CDR1 is DFQATT and CDR2 is SNEGSKA (reference sequence). Trimming took 3 bases from V and 3 from J; bases not matched to a gene: 6. The CDR3 sequence is 16 residues long. The CDR3 region has the DNA TGCAGTGCTAGCCTCGGGACTAGCGGGAGTAAAGAGACCCAGTACTTC. This codes for CSASLGTSGSKETQYF.

The chain couples TRBV7-6 to TRBJ2-7; 10 bases match TRBD1. The CDR3 is 14 residues long. V was clipped by 5 bases and J by 6 bases; unmatched bases: 7. Germline CDR1 SGHVS, CDR2 FNYEAQ. As DNA, the CDR3 is TGTGCCAGCAGCACCGGGACAGGGGTCGGCGAGCAGTACTTC. Encoded protein: CASSTGTGVGEQYF.

This clonotype turned up a few times. This chain connects TRBV7-2 to TRBJ1-6; D possibly corresponds to TRBD1 (6 bases). Germline V gives CDR1 SGHTA, CDR2 FQGNSA. The length of the CDR3 is 15 residues. V was clipped by 3 bases and J by 10 bases, with 16 bases between them. The CDR3 DNA reads as TGTGCCAGCAGCTTGGGATTACAGGGTATCTCACCCCTCCACTTT. Its translation: CASSLGLQGISPLHF.

This clonotype has only a few counts. The V and J genes are TRBV20-1 and TRBJ1-5; tentatively, D is TRBD1 (5 bases). V lost 2 bases and J 0 bases, leaving 8 bases between the germline ends. Germline CDR1 DFQATT, CDR2 SNEGSKA (reference sequence). This CDR3 contains 14 residues. CDR3 amino acids: CSARLTGSNQPQHF. CDR3 sequence (DNA): TGCAGTGCTAGACTCACAGGTAGCAATCAGCCCCAGCATTTT.

The chain is built from TRBV24-1 and TRBJ1-1; 8 positions match TRBD1. The V segment lost 9 bases and the J segment 5 bases; nucleotides outside the gene matches: 10. Looked up from germline, CDR1 is KGHDR and CDR2 is SFDVKD. This CDR3 comprises 14 residues. CDR3: CATCRTGRGTEAFF. DNA for the CDR3: TGTGCCACCTGCAGGACAGGGCGGGGAACTGAAGCTTTCTTT.

This clonotype was seen ten or more times. The rearrangement joins TRBV24-1 to TRBJ1-2; D is undetermined. Germline CDR1 KGHDR, CDR2 SFDVKD. Trimming cost V 3 bases and J 8 bases, with 6 bases left between them. The CDR3 spans 11 residues. The CDR3, as DNA: TGTGCCACCAGTGATATGAGCGGCTACACCTTC. Its protein product is CATSDMSGYTF.

For this clonotype: One end of the junction is discordant with germline, which a read error may explain. The V and J genes are TRBV25-1 and TRBJ1-1; D remains ambiguous. The V gene's germline CDR1 is MGHDK and CDR2 SYGVNS. The CDR3 has 14 residues. This CDR3 reads CASSEDGINTEAFF. CDR3 in DNA: TGCGCCAGCAGTGAGGACGGTATAAACACTGAAGCTTTCTTT.

The J gene is TRBJ2-7, the V gene TRBV6-6; 7 bases are shared with TRBD2. Losses at the gene ends were 2 bases for V and 4 bases for J; bases not matched to a gene: 5. Germline lookup yields CDR1 MNHNY and CDR2 SVGAGI (reference sequence). This CDR3 comprises 14 residues. The CDR3 DNA sequence: TGTGCCAGCAGTTACCCCGGGAGGAATTACGAGCAGTACTTC. Protein product: CASSYPGRNYEQYF.

The chain joins TRBV29-1 to TRBJ1-1; perhaps TRBD1 as D (6 bases). The CDR3 has 14 residues. The V end was cut by 3 bases, the J end by 3 bases, with 14 bases between. Germline CDR1 is SQVTM and CDR2 is ANQGSEA. The CDR3 bases are TGCAGCGTTGAGCTACAGGGTTTCCACACTGAAGCTTTCTTT. Its translation is CSVELQGFHTEAFF.

Many counts were recorded for this clonotype. This chain uses TRBV20-1 with TRBJ2-5; no clear D gene. Trimming left V 1 base short and J 9 bases short, with 15 bases between. The germline gives CDR1 DFQATT, CDR2 SNEGSKA (reference sequence). The CDR3 is made up of 13 amino acids. This CDR3 is CSARAPSWSAQYF. CDR3 sequence (DNA): TGCAGTGCTAGAGCTCCTTCCTGGTCGGCCCAGTACTTC.

This clonotype was picked up a small number of times. The V and J genes are TRBV10-3 and TRBJ2-5; 11 positions match TRBD1. The J call may be mistaken, given a closer DNA end match to TRBJ2-3. The germline CDR1 and CDR2 sequences are ENHRY and SYGVKD. The CDR3 contains 14 residues. The CDR3 DNA reads TGTGCCATCAGTGAGTCGGGACAGGGGGAAACGCAGTATTTT. Protein: CAISESGQGETQYF.

There are a few counts of this clonotype. The chain carries TRBV7-2 and TRBJ1-4; no reliable D call. This CDR3 region has 15 residues. Deletions cut 4 bases from V and 0 bases from J, with 9 bases between. The germline V gene encodes CDR1 SGHTA and CDR2 FQGNSA. The CDR3 loop reads CASSSHWATNEKLFF. DNA for the CDR3: TGTGCCAGCAGCTCCCATTGGGCAACTAATGAAAAACTGTTTTTT.

This clonotype was detected ten times or more. This chain joins TRBV5-1 and TRBJ1-6; maybe TRBD1 (6 bases). The V end lost 0 bases, the J end lost 7 bases, and 11 bases lay between the germline ends. The CDR3 loop spans 15 amino acids. Per germline, CDR1 SGHRS and CDR2 YFSETQ. The CDR3 DNA sequence: TGCGCCAGCAGCTTGGCGTCACAGGGAAATTCACCCCTCCACTTT. Its protein product is CASSLASQGNSPLHF.

Remarks on this clonotype: The junction departs from germline at one end; a sequencing error may be responsible. The chain recombines TRBV25-1 with TRBJ1-2; D remains unclear. The germline V gene encodes CDR1 MGHDK and CDR2 SYGVNS. The CDR3 has 14 amino acids. For the CDR3, the DNA is TGCGCCAGCAGCTTGGTGGGTTCCGACTATGGCTACACCTTC. As protein: CASSLVGSDYGYTF.